The next 6 T cell receptor beta chains were all read from a single sample in a study of T-cell reconstitution after alpha-beta-depleted transplantation in children (dated by TCRdb to the mid-2010s). Library preparation was by PCR. Sequencing instrument: Illumina HiSeq 2500. TCR library preparation used molecular barcoding, with unique molecular identifiers applied to normalize quantification of the TCRbeta repertoire. TCRdb took the public reads, trimmed them with fastp at Q25, ran MiXCR for clone calling and kept in-frame beta chains. One record per CDR3 amino acid sequence lists the most common genes and DNA. The sample table records more than 500,000 distinct CDR3 sequences; about an eighth of these occur just once. 11% to 15% of the sample lies in the top ten. In light of the paper, this sample's treatment or condition label describes: allogeneic hematopoietic cell transplantation with graft depleted of TCRalphabeta T cells and CD19 B cells.

This material consisted of PBMCs, mostly from graft donor cells, taken 180 days after TCRalphabeta/CD19-depleted stem cell transplant. The origin of the receptors is a female patient aged 2-15 years who had a stem cell transplant for aplastic anemia, so the T cells may come from the graft donor.

This clonotype was counted a few times. The chain couples TRBV11-1 to TRBJ2-3; 14 bases line up with TRBD2. V lost 0 bases to trimming and J lost 0 bases; unmatched junction nucleotides: 5. Looked up from germline, CDR1 is SGHAT and CDR2 is FQDESV (reference sequence). This CDR3 is built from 19 residues. CDR3 sequence: CASSLAGLAGGPSTDTQYF. CDR3 bases: TGTGCCAGCAGCTTAGCCGGACTAGCGGGAGGACCTAGCACAGATACGCAGTATTTT.

A remark on this clonotype: This may stem from a read error, because a much larger clone lies one nucleotide away. The rearrangement uses TRBV12-3 or TRBV12-4 and TRBJ2-2; 10 bases are a match to TRBD2. The CDR3 loop spans 18 amino acids. The DNA of the CDR3 is TGTGCCTGCAGTTACTGGTCTAGCGGGGGCGCGAACACCGGGGAGCTGTTTTTT. Amino acids: CACSYWSSGGANTGELFF.

The gene calls are TRBV15 and TRBJ2-4; tentative D call: TRBD2 (7 bases). The ends were cut back, 0 bases at V and 4 bases at J, with 16 bases in the middle. The CDR3 sequence is 17 residues long. CDR1 LNHNV and CDR2 YYDKDF come from the germline V gene (reference sequence). The CDR3 bases are TGTGCCACCAGCAGAGATCGAATGCGGGGGCCAAAAAACATTCAGTACTTC. Its protein is CATSRDRMRGPKNIQYF.

V gene TRBV14 combines with J gene TRBJ2-1; no definite D call. The CDR3 contains 18 residues. CDR1 and CDR2 (germline): SGHDN, FVKESK. V lost 0 bases and J lost 3, with 18 bases in between. The CDR3, as DNA: TGTGCCAGCAGCCAAGACCGACGACAAATTCTTTTCTACAATGAGCAGTTCTTC. This sequence encodes CASSQDRRQILFYNEQFF.

This clonotype was recorded at least ten times. The chain recombines TRBV10-3 with TRBJ2-5; D possibly uses TRBD1 or TRBD2 (6 bases each). Trimming removed 3 bases from V and 1 base from J, with 18 bases in between. Germline V lookup: CDR1 ENHRY, CDR2 SYGVKD. The CDR3 runs 17 residues. The CDR3 loop is CAISDPEGEKPQETQYF. The CDR3 DNA reads TGTGCCATCAGTGACCCGGAGGGGGAAAAACCCCAAGAGACCCAGTACTTC.

This clonotype was seen only a few times. This chain uses TRBV20-1 with TRBJ1-5, with D possibly matching TRBD1 (5 bases). The CDR3 sequence is 16 residues long. Germline V gene sequence: CDR1 DFQATT, CDR2 SNEGSKA (reference sequence). Trimming removed 0 bases at V and 2 bases at J, with 14 bases between. The CDR3 DNA follows: TGCAGTGCTAGAGATGGCGGCAGGGTCGGCAATCAGCCCCAGCATTTT. It translates to CSARDGGRVGNQPQHF.